This TCR beta chain was profiled in a study of blood T cell repertoires in COVID-19. About the study: The recovered donors of Cohort 3 showed two negative PCRs, clearance, or symptom resolution.

Per germline, CDR1 SGHRS and CDR2 YFSETQ. V was pared by 4 bases and J by 5 bases, with 7 bases of the junction left unmatched. The CDR3 contains 14 residues. Produced via immunoSEQ multiplex PCR; TCRdb's table is partial and in-frame only. The sample gives 300,000 to 450,000 clones, 70% to 90% of which show up once; around 2% is in the top ten. Sequenced: PBMCs or T cells enriched from blood (not recorded which). This clonotype was sampled from a man aged 35-49 years in a cohort exposed to, infected with or recovered from COVID-19 (not recorded which). This chain links TRBV5-1 with TRBJ2-5; 8 bases align to TRBD2. The CDR3 nucleotides are TGCGCCAGCAGCCACAAAGCGGGAGTGGAGACCCAGTACTTC. This sequence encodes CASSHKAGVETQYF. The whole variable domain, remainder taken from reference TRBV5-1 and TRBJ2-5, is KAGVTQTPRYLIKTRGQQVTLSCSPISGHRSVSWYQQTPGQGLQFLFEYFSETQRNKGNFPGRFSGRQFSNSRSEMNVSTLELGDSALYLCASSHKAGVETQYFGPGTRLLVL.